A selection of T cell receptor beta chains follows, all from one sample in a study of blood T cell repertoires in COVID-19. Here immunoSEQ multiplex PCR was the method, and the copy in TCRdb shows in-frame clones only, minus some. Here the sample spans approximately 190,000 clones, 70% to 85% being singletons. Sequencing was done on a sample of peripheral blood. The origin of the receptors is a human donor with acute or convalescent COVID-19. The donor label of this sample is uncertain. CDR3s include the opening cysteine and the closing phenylalanine or tryptophan. A D gene is named only where the DNA matches it firmly. Clone size is shown for a subset of rows, as once, few, many or a class of expanded clone.

V gene	D gene	J gene	clone size	CDR3 DNA	CDR3 protein
TRBV24-1	NA	TRBJ2-1	NA	TGTGCCACCAGTGGTCCACAGGGGGAGACTAGCAGGAGCTCCTACAATGAGCAGTTCTTC	CATSGPQGETSRSSYNEQFF
TRBV28	TRBD2	TRBJ2-7	NA	TGTGCCAGCAGTCCAATGACTAGCGGCAACTACGAGCAGTACTTC	CASSPMTSGNYEQYF
TRBV7-2	NA	TRBJ1-1	few	TGTGCCAGCAGCTTAGACCGGTTGAACACTGAAGCTTTCTTT	CASSLDRLNTEAFF
TRBV5-1	NA	TRBJ2-1	NA	TGCGCCAGCAGCCTCCGGGACTACAATGAGCAGTTCTTC	CASSLRDYNEQFF
TRBV30	TRBD2	TRBJ2-1	NA	TGTGCCTGGAGTGGGCTGACTAGCGGGAGTGGGTCCTACAATGAGCAGTTCTTC	CAWSGLTSGSGSYNEQFF
TRBV11-2	TRBD2	TRBJ2-4	NA	TGTGCCAGCAGCGACGGACTAGCGGGAGTCCCCCCAGCCAAAAACATTCAGTACTTC	CASSDGLAGVPPAKNIQYF
TRBV6-5	TRBD1	TRBJ2-2	NA	TGTGCCAGCAGTTACAGGGGGCTGAACACCGGGGAGCTGTTTTTT	CASSYRGLNTGELFF
TRBV7-9	TRBD2	TRBJ2-7	NA	TGTGCCAGCAGCTTAGCGCGGGGGGGCAATAGATTATACGAGCAGTACTTC	CASSLARGGNRLYEQYF
TRBV7-6	TRBD2	TRBJ2-1	NA	TGTGCCAGCAGCTCTGGGAGGGTATCCTACAATGAGCAGTTCTTC	CASSSGRVSYNEQFF
TRBV28	NA	TRBJ2-1	NA	TGTGCCAGCACCCCAGGCGCGCTCGAGCAGTTCTTC	CASTPGALEQFF
TRBV3-1/TRBV3-2	TRBD2	TRBJ2-2	NA	TGTGCCAGCAGCCAAGGGACTAGCTCCGGGGAGCTGTTTTTT	CASSQGTSSGELFF
TRBV21-1	NA	TRBJ2-1	many	TGTGCCAGCAGCACCGGGACTAGCGCCGGAGACAATGAGCAGTTCTTC	CASSTGTSAGDNEQFF
TRBV7-2	TRBD2	TRBJ2-7	NA	TGTGCCAGCAGCGCTACCGGGACTAGCTTCTCCTACGAGCAGTACTTC	CASSATGTSFSYEQYF
TRBV6-5	NA	TRBJ1-1	NA	TGTGCCAGCAGGCCTACCCTAGGTGACACTGAAGCTTTCTTT	CASRPTLGDTEAFF
TRBV5-6	TRBD1	TRBJ1-2	NA	TGTGCCAGCAGCTCGACCCGGGACAGGAGTGGCGGCTACACCTTC	CASSSTRDRSGGYTF
TRBV19	TRBD1	TRBJ1-2	NA	TGTGCCAGTAGTATTTCCGGACAGGGGGCTTACTATGGCTACACCTTC	CASSISGQGAYYGYTF
TRBV5-1	TRBD2	TRBJ2-5	NA	TGCGCCAGCAGCTTGGCCTTAGCGGGAGATCAAGAGACCCAGTACTTC	CASSLALAGDQETQYF
TRBV7-9	TRBD2	TRBJ2-3	NA	TGTGCCAGCAGTCGAGGGACTATCCTCACAGATACGCAGTATTTT	CASSRGTILTDTQYF
TRBV5-8	TRBD1	TRBJ2-1	NA	TGTGCCAGCAGCCCGGAGGGACAGGGGGCTAGCAAATTCTTC	CASSPEGQGASKFF
TRBV29-1	NA	TRBJ2-7	NA	TGCAGCGTTGTGGGACTCAGCTCCTACGAGCAGTACTTC	CSVVGLSSYEQYF
TRBV4-1	TRBD1	TRBJ2-3	NA	TGCGCCAGCAGCCGACCTAGGGACAGGGTGATCACAGATACGCAGTATTTT	CASSRPRDRVITDTQYF
TRBV7-8	TRBD2	TRBJ2-7	NA	TGTGCCAGCACCATGGGGGACTACTCCTACGAGCAGTACTTC	CASTMGDYSYEQYF
TRBV11-1	NA	TRBJ1-2	NA	TGTGCCAGCAGCTTGACGGACGGGGACTATGGCTACACCTTC	CASSLTDGDYGYTF
TRBV5-4	TRBD1	TRBJ1-1	NA	TGTGCCAGCAGCCCAGGGGGTAAGAACACTGAAGCTTTCTTT	CASSPGGKNTEAFF
TRBV5-6	TRBD1	TRBJ1-6	once	TGTGCCAGCAGCTTAGGACAGGGGGATTCACCCCTCCACTTT	CASSLGQGDSPLHF
TRBV2	NA	TRBJ1-4	NA	TGTGCCAGCAGCCCATCTACAACTAATGAAAAACTGTTTTTT	CASSPSTTNEKLFF
TRBV28	NA	TRBJ1-6	NA	TGTGCCAGCAGTCCAGTCCACAGTAGCTCCTATAATTCACCCCTCCACTTT	CASSPVHSSSYNSPLHF
TRBV3-1/TRBV3-2	TRBD2	TRBJ2-4	NA	TGTGCCAGCAGCCGAGGGAATGCGGGAGGGCCGATAAACATTCAGTACTTC	CASSRGNAGGPINIQYF
TRBV27	NA	TRBJ1-5	NA	TGTGCCAGCAGTGTGACTTGGGGAGGAACTCAGCCCCAGCATTTT	CASSVTWGGTQPQHF
TRBV19	TRBD2	TRBJ2-3	NA	TGTGCCAGTAGGGGGACTAGCGGGAGGTTGGCAGATACGCAGTATTTT	CASRGTSGRLADTQYF
TRBV2	TRBD1	TRBJ1-1	NA	TGTGCCAGCAGTTTACAGGGGATACCTAACACTGAAGCTTTCTTT	CASSLQGIPNTEAFF
TRBV27	NA	TRBJ2-3	few	TGTGCCAGCAGTTTACGGGGAGCTTCATGGGGGCCAAGCACAGATACGCAGTATTTT	CASSLRGASWGPSTDTQYF
TRBV19	NA	TRBJ1-1	NA	TGTGCCAGTAGTATGCGGGAGACTGAAGCTTTCTTT	CASSMRETEAFF
TRBV11-2	TRBD1	TRBJ2-7	NA	TGTGCCAGCAGCTTAGCGGGACAGGGGGCCTACGAGCAGTACTTC	CASSLAGQGAYEQYF
TRBV21-1	NA	TRBJ2-7	NA	TGTGCCAGCAGCAAAAGAGGGACAGGGGTGTTCTACGAGCAGTACTTC	CASSKRGTGVFYEQYF
TRBV28	TRBD2	TRBJ2-4	few	TGTGCCAGCAGTTCACTAGCGAGGGACTTC	CASSSLARDF
TRBV3-1/TRBV3-2	NA	TRBJ1-5	few	TGTGCCAGCAGCCAGGAGGGCAATCAGCCCCAGCATTTT	CASSQEGNQPQHF
TRBV19	NA	TRBJ1-2	NA	TGTGCCACTAGCCTCGGGGGAGGCTATGGCTACACCTTC	CATSLGGGYGYTF
TRBV12-5	TRBD1	TRBJ2-6	NA	TGTGCTAGTGGTTTTTGGGGACAGGGTCCTTCTGGGGCCAACGTCCTGACTTTC	CASGFWGQGPSGANVLTF
TRBV5-1	TRBD1	TRBJ1-2	few	TGCGCCAGCAGCACCCAGGGGGGCCTCTATGGCTACACCTTC	CASSTQGGLYGYTF
TRBV6-6	NA	TRBJ1-4	NA	TGTGCCAGCAGTCTTTTCCGGGAAAAACTGTTTTTT	CASSLFREKLFF
TRBV28	NA	TRBJ1-1	few	TGTGCCAGCAGAGCAAGGAACACTGAAGCTTTCTTT	CASRARNTEAFF
TRBV9	TRBD2	TRBJ2-5	few	TGTGCCAGCAGCGTAGAGGATGGCGGGAGGCCGGGGGAGACCCAGTACTTC	CASSVEDGGRPGETQYF
TRBV6-4	NA	TRBJ2-7	NA	TGTGCCAGGAGAAGAGTAACCTACGAGCAGTACTTC	CARRRVTYEQYF
TRBV19	NA	TRBJ2-3	NA	TGTGCCAGTAGTCCTCGCAACACAGCGGCTGCAGATACGCAGTATTTT	CASSPRNTAAADTQYF
TRBV5-1	NA	TRBJ1-1	NA	TGCGCCAGCAGCTTGGACGGACTGCCGAACACTGAAGCTTTCTTT	CASSLDGLPNTEAFF
TRBV15	NA	TRBJ1-3	NA	TGTGCCACCAGCAGAGGTCAAAACACCATATATTTT	CATSRGQNTIYF
TRBV4-2	TRBD1	TRBJ1-5	NA	TGTGCCAGCAGCCAAGGGACAGGGCTAGGTAGTCAGCCCCAGCATTTT	CASSQGTGLGSQPQHF
TRBV4-3	TRBD2	TRBJ2-1	many	TGCGCCAGCAGCCGCGGACTAGTTAATGAGCAGTTCTTC	CASSRGLVNEQFF
TRBV5-1	NA	TRBJ2-1	NA	TGCGCCAGCAGCTCGCTGGCGACTGGCAGCAATGAGCAGTTCTTC	CASSSLATGSNEQFF
TRBV4-1	TRBD2	TRBJ2-2	NA	TGCGCCAGCAGCCAGCACCACGGGGGGAGCGGGGAGCTGTTTTTT	CASSQHHGGSGELFF
TRBV21-1	NA	TRBJ1-3	NA	TGTGCCAGCAGCACCCCAGACGACAGGTACTCTGGAAACACCATATATTTT	CASSTPDDRYSGNTIYF